This TCR beta chain was recorded in a study of tumor and adjacent non-tumor tissue in lung cancer. This clonotype was picked up one time. The germline gene is not matched at one end of the junction; a read error may be the cause. TCRbeta libraries were built with three rounds of nested PCR, modified from ARM-PCR. TCRdb fed the multiplex PCR reads into MiXCR, producing one record per CDR3 protein. The table shows over 100,000 distinct CDR3 sequences, with approximately 82% occurring only once. There are 14 residues in the CDR3. No cell sorting was done before RNA was extracted from the tissue. The rearrangement links TRBV12-3 or TRBV12-4 to TRBJ1-5, with unresolved D. The clonotype was recovered from a woman aged 55 to 70 with non-small cell lung cancer. The sample consisted of lung tumor tissue. The CDR3 here is CASSFSTGYQRQHF. Here the CDR3 DNA reads TGTGCCAGCAGTTTTTCTACGGGCTATCAGCGCCAGCATTTT.